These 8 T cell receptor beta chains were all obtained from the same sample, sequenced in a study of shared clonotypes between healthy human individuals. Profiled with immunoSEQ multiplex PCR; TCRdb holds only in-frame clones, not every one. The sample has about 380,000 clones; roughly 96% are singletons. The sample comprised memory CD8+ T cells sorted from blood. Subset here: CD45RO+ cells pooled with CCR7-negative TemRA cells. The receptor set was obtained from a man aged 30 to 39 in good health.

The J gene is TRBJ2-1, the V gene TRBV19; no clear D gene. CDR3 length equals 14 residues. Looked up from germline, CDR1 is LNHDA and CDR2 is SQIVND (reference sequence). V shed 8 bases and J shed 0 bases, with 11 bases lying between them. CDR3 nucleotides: TGTGCCAGTGGGCCCTTGAGCTCCTACAATGAGCAGTTCTTC. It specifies CASGPLSSYNEQFF.

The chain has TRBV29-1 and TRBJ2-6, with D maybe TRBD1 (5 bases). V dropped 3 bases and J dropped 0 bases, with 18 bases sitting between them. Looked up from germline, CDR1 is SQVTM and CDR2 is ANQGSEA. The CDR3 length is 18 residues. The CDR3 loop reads CSVDVRSRQHSGANVLTF. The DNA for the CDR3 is TGCAGCGTTGATGTACGTTCTAGACAGCACTCTGGGGCCAACGTCCTGACTTTC.

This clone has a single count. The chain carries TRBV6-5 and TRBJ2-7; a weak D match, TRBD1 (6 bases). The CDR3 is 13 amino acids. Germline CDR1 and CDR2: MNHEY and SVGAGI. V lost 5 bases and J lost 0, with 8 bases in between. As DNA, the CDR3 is TGTGCCAGCAGTAGGGGACACTCCTACGAGCAGTACTTC. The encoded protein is CASSRGHSYEQYF.

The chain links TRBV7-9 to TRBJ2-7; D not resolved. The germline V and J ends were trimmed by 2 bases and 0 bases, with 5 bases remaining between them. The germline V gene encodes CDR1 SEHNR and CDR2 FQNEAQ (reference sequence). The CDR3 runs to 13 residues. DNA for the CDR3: TGTGCCAGCAGCTTACCTAGCTCCTACGAGCAGTACTTC. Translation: CASSLPSSYEQYF.

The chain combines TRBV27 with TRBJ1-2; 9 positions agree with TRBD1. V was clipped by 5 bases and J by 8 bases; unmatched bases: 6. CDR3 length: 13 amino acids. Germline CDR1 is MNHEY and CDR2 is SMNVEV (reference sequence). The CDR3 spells CASSPRTGEGYTF. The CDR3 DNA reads TGTGCCAGCAGTCCCCGGACAGGGGAGGGCTACACCTTC.

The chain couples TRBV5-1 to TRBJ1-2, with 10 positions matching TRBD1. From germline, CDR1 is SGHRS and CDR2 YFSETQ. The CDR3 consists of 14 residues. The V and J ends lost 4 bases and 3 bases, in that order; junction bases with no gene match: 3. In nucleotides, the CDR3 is TGCGCCAGCAGCCGACAGGGGGCAGACTATGGCTACACCTTC. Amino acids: CASSRQGADYGYTF. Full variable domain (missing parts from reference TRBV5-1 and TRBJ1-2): KAGVTQTPRYLIKTRGQQVTLSCSPISGHRSVSWYQQTPGQGLQFLFEYFSETQRNKGNFPGRFSGRQFSNSRSEMNVSTLELGDSALYLCASSRQGADYGYTFGSGTRLTVV.

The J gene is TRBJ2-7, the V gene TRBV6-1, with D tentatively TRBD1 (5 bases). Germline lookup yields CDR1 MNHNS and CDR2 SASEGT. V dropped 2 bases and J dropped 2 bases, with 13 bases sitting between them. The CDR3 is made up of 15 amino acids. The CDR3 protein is CASSESLARAYEQYF. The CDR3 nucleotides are TGTGCCAGCAGTGAATCTCTTGCCAGGGCCTACGAGCAGTACTTC.

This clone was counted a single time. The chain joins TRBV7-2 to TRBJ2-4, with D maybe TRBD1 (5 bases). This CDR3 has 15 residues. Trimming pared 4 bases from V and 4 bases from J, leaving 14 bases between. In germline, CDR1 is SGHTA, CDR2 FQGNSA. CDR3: CASSYSGSLKNIQYF. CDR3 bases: TGTGCCAGCAGCTACTCAGGGTCCCTTAAAAACATTCAGTACTTC.